This T cell receptor (beta chain) was obtained from a study of T-cell memory formation after mild COVID-19. Study observations and caveats: The study found contracting CD4+ clones mainly in CM and EM and contracting CD8+ clones in EMRA.

As for this clonotype: As yet, its antigen is unknown.

Germline CDR1 and CDR2: KGHSY and FQNENV. The CDR3 totals 13 residues. Trimming stripped 1 base from V and 7 bases from J, with 11 bases between. TCRdb reprocessed the 5' RACE reads with MiXCR, giving one entry per CDR3 protein. The repertoire consists of roughly 480,000 distinct CDR3 sequences, with 25% occurring once and the leading ten covering under 15%. The chain uses TRBV16 and TRBJ2-7; D unclear. The receptor was isolated from an adult woman who had mild COVID-19 (a few samples of this study predate the infection). Cell type and time point are not known. Sequencing was done on a sample of PBMCs or a T cell subset sorted from them (not recorded which). The CDR3 is CASSQYGAGEQYF. The CDR3, as DNA: TGTGCCAGCAGCCAATATGGTGCTGGGGAGCAGTACTTC.